The rows below give T cell receptor beta chains drawn from one sample of a study of long-term antiretroviral therapy in people with HIV. TCRdb's table, derived via immunoSEQ multiplex PCR, lists solely in-frame clones and lacks some. The data hold some 17,000 clones, with over 75% observed a single time. Specimen: unsorted PBMCs, collected 0.1 years before starting antiretroviral therapy. Receptors were obtained from a man aged 18 to 30 with HIV. Each CDR3 is given with its conserved first and last residue. D genes are given only for firm matches. The size entry is marked missing in some rows and otherwise reads once, few, many or a size class.

abundance	v_gene	len	j_gene	d_gene	CDR3nt	CDR3aa
once	TRBV2	17	TRBJ2-5	TRBD2	TGTGCCAGCAGTGAAGGTTTGTGGACTAGCGGCCAAGAGACCCAGTACTTC	CASSEGLWTSGQETQYF
.	TRBV4-2	13	TRBJ2-3	.	TGTGCCTGCGGAGGGCCCGGCACAGATACGCAGTATTTT	CACGGPGTDTQYF
.	TRBV6-6	15	TRBJ2-3	.	TGTGCCAGCAGATCTCGGGCCCTGCTCCCAGATACGCAGTATTTT	CASRSRALLPDTQYF
once	TRBV19	15	TRBJ2-7	.	TGTGCCAGTAGTATAACTGCCAGTTGGACCGACGAGCAGTACTTC	CASSITASWTDEQYF
.	TRBV27	14	TRBJ2-7	TRBD1	TGTGCCAGCAGACCGGGACAGGGGGCCTACGAGCAGTACTTC	CASRPGQGAYEQYF
.	TRBV28	14	TRBJ1-6	.	TGTGCCAGCGGCAGGACAGACTATAATTCACCCCTCCACTTT	CASGRTDYNSPLHF
.	TRBV27	14	TRBJ1-2	.	TGTGCCAGCAGTTTGGGGGGGCTCAGCTATGGCTACACCTTC	CASSLGGLSYGYTF
.	TRBV19	15	TRBJ2-3	TRBD2	TGTGCCAGTAGTATAGGTGCGGGGGGGCGGGATACGCAGTATTTT	CASSIGAGGRDTQYF
.	TRBV6-5	14	TRBJ1-2	.	TGTGCCAGCAGTTATCTCAATGGTTTGGCTGGCTACACCTTC	CASSYLNGLAGYTF
.	TRBV5-5	13	TRBJ1-1	.	TGTGCCAGCAGCTTGGGGGGGAACACTGAAGCTTTCTTT	CASSLGGNTEAFF
.	TRBV7-3	14	TRBJ2-1	TRBD1	TGTGCCAGCAGGGTAGGGACAGGGTTGGATGAGCAGTTCTTC	CASRVGTGLDEQFF
.	TRBV18	15	TRBJ2-7	.	TGTGCCAGCTCACCACCGTCGCTGAGCTCCTACGAGCAGTACTTC	CASSPPSLSSYEQYF
few	TRBV27	10	TRBJ2-7	TRBD1	TGTGCCAGCGGGACAGGGGTAGAGTACTTC	CASGTGVEYF
.	TRBV7-2	16	TRBJ1-5	.	TGTGCCAGCAGCCCACCGACCGGGAGCCCTGAGGGGCCCCAGCATTTT	CASSPPTGSPEGPQHF
.	TRBV4-1	17	TRBJ1-5	TRBD1	TGCGCCAGCAGCCTCCGGTGGACAGGGGGAAAATTACAGCCCCAGCATTTT	CASSLRWTGGKLQPQHF
.	TRBV4-3	15	TRBJ2-3	.	TGCGCCAGCAGCCAAGACAGACAGACGACAGATACGCAGTATTTT	CASSQDRQTTDTQYF
.	TRBV28	13	TRBJ2-7	TRBD1	TGTGCCAGCAGTATAGGACAGGGGCGCGAGCAGTACTTC	CASSIGQGREQYF
.	TRBV13	14	TRBJ2-3	.	TGTGCCAGCAGCTTCCAGGGAAGCACAGATACGCAGTATTTT	CASSFQGSTDTQYF
.	TRBV30	15	TRBJ1-1	.	TGTGCCTGGAGCGCCGAACAGGGACTCAACACTGAAGCTTTCTTT	CAWSAEQGLNTEAFF
few	TRBV9	21	TRBJ1-2	.	TGTGCCAGCAGCGTAGTCCCTTGGGGGGCTGGAGTGGACAGTGAAGAAGATGGCTACACCTTC	CASSVVPWGAGVDSEEDGYTF
.	TRBV28	16	TRBJ1-5	TRBD1	TGTGCCAGCAGTTTCAGCGGGACAGGGAGAGGTCAGCCCCAGCATTTT	CASSFSGTGRGQPQHF
.	TRBV28	15	TRBJ2-7	.	TGTGCCAGCAGTTTCCGATTTAGGGTTCTGGTCGGGCAGTACTTC	CASSFRFRVLVGQYF
.	TRBV7-9	13	TRBJ2-7	.	TGTGCCAGCAGCTTATATGCCGGGGGCGAGCAGTACTTC	CASSLYAGGEQYF
once	TRBV7-2	14	TRBJ2-3	.	TGTGCCAGCAGCTTAGCGCTGGCGGCAGATACGCAGTATTTT	CASSLALAADTQYF
.	TRBV7-9	15	TRBJ1-4	.	TGTGCCAGCAGATCGCCCGGGACCCTTAATGAAAAACTGTTTTTT	CASRSPGTLNEKLFF
.	TRBV18	15	TRBJ1-1	TRBD1	TGTGCCAGCTCACCGGTGGGACAGACTAACACTGAAGCTTTCTTT	CASSPVGQTNTEAFF
.	TRBV11-2	14	TRBJ2-4	TRBD2	TGTGCCAGCAGCTTGCGGGAGAGGAGAAACATTCAGTACTTC	CASSLRERRNIQYF
once	TRBV9	15	TRBJ1-4	.	TGTGCCAGCAGCGACTCGGACAGCCCCTATGAAAAACTGTTTTTT	CASSDSDSPYEKLFF